The present T cell receptor (beta chain) was sequenced within a study of T cells in Graves' hyperthyroidism and ophthalmopathy. The V gene's germline CDR1 is SEHNR and CDR2 FQNEAQ (reference sequence). Trimming cost V 5 bases and J 2 bases; bases outside gene matches: 10. The CDR3 extends over 16 amino acids. Uncontrolled infection, other autoimmune disease, pregnancy or lactation excluded patients. Cells are PBMCs isolated from more than 8.5 ml of fresh blood. Amplification of TCR beta CDR3 regions was performed using RNA transcripts as template. HTBI primers were the set used in a first-round RT-PCR of the TCR CDR3. TCRdb itself ran the multiplex PCR reads through MiXCR, one entry per CDR3 protein. The repertoire holds a few hundred thousand distinct CDR3 sequences, about 15% seen once, with approximately 32% in the top ten.

Sequenced sample: blood. The chain uses TRBV7-9 and TRBJ2-3; the match to TRBD2 covers 7 bases. The TCR originated in a woman younger than 45 with Graves' hyperthyroidism. The CDR3 is CASSAIILAFTDTQYF. The CDR3 nucleotides read TGTGCCAGCAGCGCTATTATACTAGCGTTCACAGATACGCAGTATTTT.